This T cell receptor (beta chain) originates from a study of OX40 agonist ivuxolimab in advanced cancers. V shed 3 bases and J shed 3 bases, with 6 bases lying between them. CDR1 and CDR2 (germline): KGHSH, LQKENI. The CDR3 runs 12 residues. Assay: immunoSEQ multiplex PCR; the TCRdb copy retains only in-frame clones and omits some. Here the sample spans some 64,000 clones, about 90% being singletons. The specimen was CD4+ or CD8+ T cells sorted from blood, collected in a trial of the OX40 agonist ivuxolimab. The chain combines TRBV18 with TRBJ2-7; a weak D match, TRBD1 (5 bases). The TCR comes from an adult with an advanced solid tumor such as melanoma, head and neck, liver or kidney cancer. DNA of the CDR3: TGTGCCAGCTCACCTACAGGCTACGAGCAGTACTTC. Amino acid sequence: CASSPTGYEQYF.